The rows below give T cell receptor beta chains drawn from one sample of a study of blood T cell repertoires in COVID-19. Clones were read by immunoSEQ multiplex PCR, and TCRdb kept only the in-frame ones, dropping some. The repertoire includes 360,000 or so clones, just under 90% of them detected once, and about 1.7% sits in the top ten. Sequencing used PBMCs or T cells enriched from blood (not recorded which). Receptor source: a woman younger than 45 who had recovered from COVID-19. CDR3s include the opening cysteine and the closing phenylalanine or tryptophan. Fields, in order: J gene, D gene, clone size, V gene, CDR3 DNA, CDR3 protein. The D gene is left open where the match is weak. For some rows the clone size is stated as once, few or many, or as a class when expanded; others skip it.

TRBJ2-1	TRBD2	-	TRBV27	TGTGCCAGCAGTTTGGGGACTAGCGGGGATAATGAGCAGTTCTTC	CASSLGTSGDNEQFF
TRBJ2-5	-	-	TRBV27	TGTGCCAGCAGTTCATCGGGAGCTGTCCGGACCCAGTACTTC	CASSSSGAVRTQYF
TRBJ2-5	-	once	TRBV2	TGTGCCAGCAGTGAAGCCGTCGGGGAGCGCGAGACCCAGTACTTC	CASSEAVGERETQYF
TRBJ2-7	-	-	TRBV18	TGTGCCAGCTCACCACAAGTAGAGAAGCACGAGCAGTACTTC	CASSPQVEKHEQYF
TRBJ2-7	TRBD1	-	TRBV28	TGTGCCAGCAGTTTAATAGGCAGGGGGCCGAATCACGAGCAGTACTTC	CASSLIGRGPNHEQYF
TRBJ1-6	-	-	TRBV2	TGTGCCAGCAGCAGGCAGCCGCCCCCGGCGATTTCACCCCTCCACTTT	CASSRQPPPAISPLHF
TRBJ1-4	TRBD1	-	TRBV7-9	TGTGCCAGCAGTCCCGACAGGGGGCAAACTAATGAAAAACTGTTTTTT	CASSPDRGQTNEKLFF
TRBJ2-5	TRBD1	-	TRBV27	TGTGCCAGCCGTCCACAGGGGGCAGGAGAGACCCAGTACTTC	CASRPQGAGETQYF
TRBJ1-3	-	-	TRBV5-5	TGTGCCAGCAGCTTGAGGCGGTTTACTGGAAACACCATATATTTT	CASSLRRFTGNTIYF
TRBJ2-1	TRBD2	-	TRBV7-3	TGTGCCAGCAGCCCTGCAAGAAGACTAGCGGGAGGGCCGGGGCAGTTCTTC	CASSPARRLAGGPGQFF
TRBJ2-1	TRBD1	-	TRBV30	TGTGCCTGGAGTGTGGGACAGGGGAGTGAGCAGTTCTTC	CAWSVGQGSEQFF
TRBJ2-3	-	-	TRBV7-2	TGTGCCAGCAGCCCCGAGCGGTTTTATACGCAGTATTTT	CASSPERFYTQYF
TRBJ2-2	-	-	TRBV11-3	TGTGCCAGCAGCTTAGTCTTTGGAGAGAGCGCGGGGGAGCTGTTTTTT	CASSLVFGESAGELFF
TRBJ2-5	TRBD2	once	TRBV4-1	TGCGCCAGCAGCCAAGGTTCTAGGACTAGCGGGGAGACCCAGTACTTC	CASSQGSRTSGETQYF
TRBJ1-1	TRBD1	few	TRBV7-2	TGTGCCAGCAGCCTTAATCAGGGGGCGATTGAAGCTTTCTTT	CASSLNQGAIEAFF
TRBJ2-5	TRBD1	-	TRBV2	TGTGCCAGCGGGGACAGGGGGATATCGGTGGGCTGGACCCAGTACTTC	CASGDRGISVGWTQYF
TRBJ2-1	TRBD1	-	TRBV24-1	TGTGCCACCAGTGATTTAGTTGGGACAGGGGACTACAATGAGCAGTTCTTC	CATSDLVGTGDYNEQFF
TRBJ2-1	-	-	TRBV28	TGTGCCGCCCGGAGCGGAGAATTAGGCAATGAGCAGTTCTTC	CAARSGELGNEQFF
TRBJ1-1	-	-	TRBV21-1	TGTGCCAGCGGACAGGAGAACATGAACACTGAAGCTTTCTTT	CASGQENMNTEAFF
TRBJ1-4	TRBD1	-	TRBV5-3	TGTGCCAGTCTGAAAACGGGACAGGGGGTTGGAGCGGGTGAAAAACTGTTTTTT	CASLKTGQGVGAGEKLFF
TRBJ2-7	-	-	TRBV5-6	TGTGCCAGCAGCCCTCTAGACTCTACCTCCTACGAGCAGTACTTC	CASSPLDSTSYEQYF
TRBJ1-1	-	-	TRBV19	TGTGCCAGCCAACTGGGGGGAGCGAGTTACGGCACTGAAGCTTTCTTT	CASQLGGASYGTEAFF
TRBJ2-2	-	-	TRBV29-1	TGCAGCGTTGAAGGATCCAGGGGAGCCACCGGGGAGCTGTTTTTT	CSVEGSRGATGELFF
TRBJ2-2	TRBD2	-	TRBV7-6	TGTGCCAGCAGCTTCGGGACTAGCGTCGGTCCCGGGGAGCTGTTTTTT	CASSFGTSVGPGELFF
TRBJ2-1	TRBD2	-	TRBV29-1	TGCAGCGTTGCCAGCGGGGGGGCCAATGAGCAGTTCTTC	CSVASGGANEQFF
TRBJ2-7	-	-	TRBV5-1	TGCGCCAGCAGCCCTGAGGGTTACGAGCAGTACTTC	CASSPEGYEQYF
TRBJ1-2	-	-	TRBV5-6	TGTGCCAGCAGCATCGGGACTAAGAGAGGCTACACCTTC	CASSIGTKRGYTF
TRBJ2-2	-	-	TRBV11-3	TGTGCCAGCAGCCCAAAGACTAACACCGGGGAGCTGTTTTTT	CASSPKTNTGELFF
TRBJ2-7	TRBD2	-	TRBV5-1	TGCGCCAGCAGCTTGGGGACTAGCGGGGGAACCTACGAGCAGTACTTC	CASSLGTSGGTYEQYF
TRBJ1-6	TRBD1	-	TRBV25-1	TGTGCCAGCAGTTACCGGGACAGGGGCCTCATAACACACCACTTT	CASSYRDRGLITHHF
TRBJ2-2	-	-	TRBV5-1	TGCGCCAGCAGCTTGGTTTCCGGGTACGCCGGGGAGCTGTTTTTT	CASSLVSGYAGELFF
TRBJ1-4	-	-	TRBV15	TGTGCCACCAGCAGAGATGGGTGGATAGCCGGTGAAAAACTGTTTTTT	CATSRDGWIAGEKLFF
TRBJ2-7	-	-	TRBV7-9	TGTGCCAGCAGCTTAGGTGGCAGGCGGGAACGCGAGCAGTACTTC	CASSLGGRREREQYF
TRBJ1-2	TRBD1	-	TRBV15	TGTGCCACCAGCAGAGATCGACAGGGAGAATATGATGGCTACACCTTC	CATSRDRQGEYDGYTF
TRBJ2-5	-	-	TRBV19	TGTGCCAGTAGACACGGGACTTCTGAGACCCAGTACTTC	CASRHGTSETQYF
TRBJ1-1	-	-	TRBV6-2/TRBV6-3	TGTGCCAGCAGTTACTCCGGGACAAACACTGAAGCTTTCTTT	CASSYSGTNTEAFF
TRBJ2-1	-	once	TRBV27	TGTGCCAGCACTGTAAAGCAGTTCTTC	CASTVKQFF
TRBJ2-3	-	-	TRBV28	TGTGCCAGCAGTTTGGATCAGGGGACAGATACGCAGTATTTT	CASSLDQGTDTQYF